The sequence of this T cell receptor (beta chain) was determined in a study of blood T cell repertoires in COVID-19. TCRdb's table, derived via immunoSEQ multiplex PCR, lists solely in-frame clones and lacks some. Of roughly 50,000 clones listed, roughly 90% are singletons. Losses at the gene ends were 4 bases for V and 8 bases for J; bases not matched to a gene: 9. Germline V lookup: CDR1 SGHDT, CDR2 YYEEEE. The CDR3 is 15 amino acids. The rearrangement links TRBV5-6 to TRBJ1-6, with TRBD1 identical over 7 bases. Material for sequencing was peripheral blood. This TCR was recovered from a woman aged 60-70 years with active COVID-19. The CDR3 here is CASSPGGFVDSPLHF. Written as DNA, the CDR3 is TGTGCCAGCAGCCCAGGGGGGTTTGTCGATTCACCCCTCCACTTT.